The clone carrying this T cell receptor (beta chain) was seen ten or more times. Its antigen remains unknown. This sample's time point: blood at routine non-recurrence follow-up after resection. Material for sequencing was whole RNA from tumor, nontumor lung or frozen PBMC, left unsorted. These data belong to a study of spatial heterogeneity in lung cancer. At the level of the study: More than nine raw reads, on average, carried each unique TCR and UMI combination.

Germline V gives CDR1 SGHTA, CDR2 FQGNSA. Trimming took 5 bases from V and 4 from J, leaving 11 bases between them. The CDR3 spans 13 residues. Each TCR cDNA molecule carried a unique molecular identifier. TCRdb reprocessed the 5' RACE reads via MiXCR and lists one record per CDR3 protein. The data contain about 26,000 distinct CDR3 sequences, around 6% of them singletons. Study outcomes and limitations: Ubiquitous expanded tumor TCRs were seen in blood more at resection than at follow-up.

Source: PBMCs, taken at follow-up. This clonotype originated in a male donor with early-stage non-small cell lung cancer. The genes are TRBV7-2 and TRBJ1-2, with D possibly matching TRBD1 (6 bases). The DNA of the CDR3 is TGTGCCAGCAGCCGTACAGGGTCCTATGGCTACACCTTC. It specifies CASSRTGSYGYTF.